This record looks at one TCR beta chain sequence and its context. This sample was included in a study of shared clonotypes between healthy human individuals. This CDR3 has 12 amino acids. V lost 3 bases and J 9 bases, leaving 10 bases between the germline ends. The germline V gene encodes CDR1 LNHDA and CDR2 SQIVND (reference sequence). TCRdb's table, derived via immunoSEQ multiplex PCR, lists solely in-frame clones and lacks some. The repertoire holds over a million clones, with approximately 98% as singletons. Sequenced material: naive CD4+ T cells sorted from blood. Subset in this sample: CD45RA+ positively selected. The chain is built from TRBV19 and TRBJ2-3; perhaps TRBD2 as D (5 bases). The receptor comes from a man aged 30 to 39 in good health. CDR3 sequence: CASSILRETQYF. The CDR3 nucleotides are TGTGCCAGTAGTATTCTCCGGGAAACGCAGTATTTT.